These 31 T cell receptor beta chains originate from one sample sequenced in a study of shared clonotypes between healthy human individuals (TCRdb year 2020). CD8 naive samples consisted of CD45RO-negative cells that were positively selected for CCR7, yielding a CD45RA+CCR7+ population without TemRA cells. To prepare the library, the immunoSEQ multiplex PCR assay was applied. TCRdb carries this immuneACCESS record with in-frame sequences only. Its versions omit some clonotypes, under half of them owing to an unresolved V gene in the studies checked, with the rest unexplained. In this sample the table shows around 2,000,000 clones, about 95% of which occur a single time. Roughly 1% of the sample is in the top ten clones. Sequencing was done on a sample of naive CD8+ T cells sorted from blood. According to the study, the label for this sample's cell subset or site signals: CD45RA+CCR7+. Every receptor here comes from a man in his late teens or twenties in good health.

Note on this clone: Other nucleotide sequences in the sample specify the same CDR3. The chain links TRBV28 to TRBJ2-2; D is possibly TRBD1 (5 bases). This CDR3 has 13 residues. Trimming stripped 3 bases from V and 5 bases from J, with 7 bases between. Germline assignment: CDR1 MDHEN and CDR2 SYDVKM. CDR3 in DNA: TGTGCCAGCAGTTTTTCAGGGACCGGGGAGCTGTTTTTT. It is translated as CASSFSGTGELFF.

As to this clone: The same CDR3 also results from other DNA sequences found in this sample. The CDR3 sequence is CASSLEASGSYEQYF. In DNA form, the CDR3 reads TGTGCCAGCAGTTTGGAGGCTAGCGGGTCCTACGAGCAGTACTTC. The chain uses TRBV28 and TRBJ2-7; 8 bases map to TRBD2. Trimming took 3 bases from V and 1 from J; bases not matched to a gene: 5. Germline lookup yields CDR1 MDHEN and CDR2 SYDVKM. The length of the CDR3 is 15 residues.

This sequence joins TRBV4-1 and TRBJ1-1, with a possible D match to TRBD1 (5 bases). The CDR3 has 16 residues. V was shortened by 1 base and J by 2 bases, with 14 bases between the two germline ends. Germline loops: CDR1 MGHRA, CDR2 YSYEKL. The CDR3 DNA is TGCGCCAGCAGCCAAGCCCCAGGGCTTATTAACACTGAAGCTTTCTTT. Translated, it gives CASSQAPGLINTEAFF.

The gene calls are TRBV7-9 and TRBJ2-7, with TRBD1 matching 7 bases. Germline V gives CDR1 SEHNR, CDR2 FQNEAQ (reference sequence). The junction had 7 bases not matched to a gene; V was cut back by 4 bases and J by 1 base. The CDR3 is 15 amino acids. The chain's CDR3 is CASSSSPTGSYEQYF. The CDR3 DNA reads as TGTGCCAGCAGCTCCTCCCCGACAGGGTCCTACGAGCAGTACTTC.

The gene calls are TRBV6-5 and TRBJ1-4; D uncertain. This CDR3 region has 15 residues. Trimming pared 7 bases from V and 3 bases from J, leaving 15 bases between. Germline loops: CDR1 MNHEY, CDR2 SVGAGI. This CDR3 is CASTLAGFANEKLFF. CDR3 DNA: TGTGCCAGCACCCTAGCCGGGTTTGCTAATGAAAAACTGTTTTTT.

In DNA, the CDR3 is TGCGCCAGCAGCCATTCGCGGTTCACACTCTACAATGAGCAGTTCTTC. This encodes CASSHSRFTLYNEQFF. V gene TRBV4-3 combines with J gene TRBJ2-1; D is unclear. Germline V CDR1 and CDR2: LGHNA, YSLEER. Trimming left V 3 bases short and J 3 bases short, with 15 bases between. This CDR3 is 16 amino acids long.

The gene calls are TRBV11-2 and TRBJ2-3; D is ambiguous. V was cut by 2 bases and J by 2 bases, with 5 bases left in between. This CDR3 has 13 residues. Germline V lookup: CDR1 SGHAT, CDR2 FQNNGV. DNA for the CDR3: TGTGCCAGCAGCTTATTCCCCACAGATACGCAGTATTTT. It is translated as CASSLFPTDTQYF.

V is TRBV6-6 and J is TRBJ2-1; D might be TRBD1 (6 bases). The CDR3 is made up of 13 amino acids. V dropped 10 bases and J dropped 5 bases, with 15 bases sitting between them. Germline V gene lookup returns CDR1 MNHNY and CDR2 SVGAGI (reference sequence). CDR3 in DNA: TGTGCCACGGCAGGGGAGTATAACAATGAGCAGTTCTTC. It yields the protein CATAGEYNNEQFF.

This clone was recorded once. The chain joins TRBV4-1 to TRBJ2-5; 10 bases map to TRBD2. Germline V gene sequence: CDR1 MGHRA, CDR2 YSYEKL. V dropped 0 bases and J dropped 5; count of bases not matched to a gene: 3. This CDR3 is 15 amino acids long. Here the CDR3 reads CASSQELAGRETQYF. The CDR3 DNA is TGCGCCAGCAGCCAAGAACTAGCGGGGAGGGAGACCCAGTACTTC.

The J gene is TRBJ2-3, the V gene TRBV13, with D perhaps matching TRBD1 or TRBD2 (5 bases each). This CDR3 spans 15 amino acids. Trimming removed 2 bases from V and 2 bases from J, with 11 bases in between. Germline loops: CDR1 PRHDT, CDR2 FYEKMQ (reference sequence). CDR3: CASSLLGADTDTQYF. The CDR3 DNA reads as TGTGCCAGCAGCTTACTCGGGGCCGACACAGATACGCAGTATTTT.

The J gene is TRBJ2-2, the V gene TRBV4-1, with 7 bases aligning to TRBD1. CDR1 and CDR2 (germline): MGHRA, YSYEKL. The CDR3 loop spans 17 amino acids. J was trimmed by 2 bases and V by 2 bases; bases with no gene match: 8. The CDR3 nucleotides read TGCGCCAGCAGCCAAACATCCGGGACAGACAACACCGGGGAGCTGTTTTTT. Amino acid sequence: CASSQTSGTDNTGELFF.

This rearrangement joins TRBV7-8 to TRBJ1-5, with 12 bases that match TRBD1. Germline CDR1 and CDR2: SGHVS and FQNEAQ. This CDR3 has 17 amino acids. Trimming at V came to 4 bases and at J to 3 bases, leaving 7 bases not matched to a gene. The CDR3 bases are TGTGCCAGCAGCTCTCGGGACAGGGGGCTGTTCAATCAGCCCCAGCATTTT. This sequence encodes CASSSRDRGLFNQPQHF.

This chain uses TRBV11-2 with TRBJ1-1, with TRBD1 as a possible D gene (5 bases). Trimming shortened V by 5 bases and J by 7 bases, and 14 bases separated the two germline ends. Germline lookup yields CDR1 SGHAT and CDR2 FQNNGV. This CDR3 is 13 amino acids long. The CDR3 here is CASSRPDSVEAFF. CDR3 nucleotides: TGTGCCAGCAGCCGACCCGACAGTGTTGAAGCTTTCTTT.

This clone was seen at least ten times. Other DNA sequences in this specimen translate into the identical CDR3. This chain connects TRBV6-1 to TRBJ2-7, with TRBD1 identical over 8 bases. This CDR3 has 16 amino acids. V dropped 1 base and J dropped 3; count of bases not matched to a gene: 8. Germline V gene sequence: CDR1 MNHNS, CDR2 SASEGT. CDR3 region: CASSEGLAGGNYEQYF. The CDR3 region has the DNA TGTGCCAGCAGTGAAGGTTTGGCAGGGGGCAACTACGAGCAGTACTTC.

Worth noting for this clone: Different DNA sequences within this sample yield the same CDR3. CDR3 DNA sequence: TGCGCCAGCAGCCAAGATCTAGGGACAGGGGCCTACGAGCAGTACTTC. Translating it yields CASSQDLGTGAYEQYF. The chain recombines TRBV4-1 with TRBJ2-7; TRBD1 matches at 10 bases. V was clipped by 0 bases and J by 2 bases; unmatched bases: 4. Germline CDR1 MGHRA, CDR2 YSYEKL. There are 16 residues in the CDR3.

This chain uses TRBV27 with TRBJ1-2; 7 positions agree with TRBD1. V was clipped by 8 bases and J by 2 bases; unmatched bases: 11. The CDR3 has 15 amino acids. Germline values: CDR1 MNHEY, CDR2 SMNVEV (reference sequence). CDR3 protein: CASRDSRIQNYGYTF. The CDR3 DNA reads TGTGCCAGCCGGGACAGTAGAATTCAAAACTATGGCTACACCTTC.

This clone appeared a single time. The chain combines TRBV5-5 with TRBJ2-7, with D perhaps matching TRBD1 or TRBD2 (5 bases each). Germline CDR1 and CDR2: SGHKS and YYEKEE (reference sequence). Trimming cost V 6 bases and J 3 bases, with 16 bases left between them. CDR3 size: 14 residues. CDR3 protein: CASTSGLGYYEQYF. CDR3 nucleotides: TGTGCCAGCACTTCGGGGCTAGGGTACTACGAGCAGTACTTC.

In this sample, this clone turned up once. The chain carries TRBV19 and TRBJ1-1, with D uncertain. CDR3 length equals 14 residues. V lost 2 bases and J lost 8, with 15 bases in between. From germline, CDR1 is LNHDA and CDR2 SQIVND (reference sequence). The CDR3 DNA reads TGTGCCAGTAGTATACCCCTGGTGGGTTCCGAAGCTTTCTTT. The encoded protein is CASSIPLVGSEAFF.

This clone is a singleton in its sample. The chain links TRBV30 to TRBJ2-3, with D possibly matching TRBD1 (6 bases). Germline V gene sequence: CDR1 GTSNPN, CDR2 SVGIG (reference sequence). The CDR3 is 14 amino acids. V shed 2 bases and J shed 5 bases, with 14 bases lying between them. The CDR3 sequence: CAWSPGARGDTQYF. CDR3 nucleotides: TGTGCCTGGAGTCCAGGGGCTCGGGGAGATACGCAGTATTTT.

V and J are TRBV7-9 and TRBJ2-3; 7 nucleotides match TRBD1. Trimming took 4 bases from V and 2 from J; bases not matched to a gene: 12. Per germline, CDR1 SEHNR and CDR2 FQNEAQ (reference sequence). This CDR3 comprises 17 residues. CDR3 region: CASSSNTDRVLTDTQYF. CDR3 nucleotide sequence: TGTGCCAGCAGCTCAAATACCGACAGGGTACTCACAGATACGCAGTATTTT.

This chain links TRBV14 with TRBJ2-7; D is unclear. Between the trimmed V and J ends, which lost 5 bases and 3 bases, there was a span of 11 bases. Germline CDR1 SGHDN, CDR2 FVKESK. The CDR3 consists of 13 residues. The CDR3 reads CASSAGSYYEQYF. In DNA, the CDR3 is TGTGCCAGCAGCGCCGGATCCTACTACGAGCAGTACTTC.

The CDR3 DNA reads TGCGCCAGCAGTCATTGGATGAATCAGCCCCAGCATTTT. Its protein is CASSHWMNQPQHF. The rearrangement uses TRBV23-1 and TRBJ1-5; D unresolved. TRBV23-1 is flagged as an ORF with uncertain function. With 3 bases removed from V and 4 bases from J, the gap between germline ends came to 7 bases. This CDR3 has 13 residues.

The chain is built from TRBV27 and TRBJ2-1; D assignment may be TRBD1 or TRBD2 (6 bases each). Looked up from germline, CDR1 is MNHEY and CDR2 is SMNVEV (reference sequence). The CDR3 runs to 14 residues. Trimming left V 3 bases short and J 5 bases short, with 11 bases between. The CDR3 DNA reads TGTGCCAGCAGTTTCTGGGGGGCCAACAATGAGCAGTTCTTC. This encodes CASSFWGANNEQFF.

The sample holds a few counts of this clone. This chain uses TRBV9 with TRBJ1-2, with a tentative D call TRBD1 (6 bases). Germline V gene lookup returns CDR1 SGDLS and CDR2 YYNGEE. The CDR3 has 19 residues. V lost 3 bases to trimming and J lost 0 bases, with 24 bases between them. CDR3 sequence: CASSDYQGPLYHANYGYTF. The CDR3 region has the DNA TGTGCCAGCAGCGACTATCAGGGGCCGCTATACCATGCTAACTATGGCTACACCTTC.

V is TRBV5-4 and J is TRBJ2-1; 7 bases agree with TRBD2. The germline gives CDR1 SGHNT, CDR2 YYREEE (reference sequence). The CDR3 covers 14 residues. Trimming took 6 bases from V and 7 from J; bases not matched to a gene: 10. The CDR3 here is CASKLGGTMNEQFF. The CDR3 DNA reads TGTGCCAGCAAGCTGGGCGGGACTATGAATGAGCAGTTCTTC.

This clone was detected a few times. The CDR3 sequence is CASSVTVSNQPQHF. The CDR3 nucleotides read TGTGCCAGCAGTGTTACGGTAAGCAATCAGCCCCAGCATTTT. The genes are TRBV6-1 and TRBJ1-5; D unclear. Germline-derived CDR1 and CDR2 are MNHNS and SASEGT. The CDR3 is 14 residues long. Trimming shortened V by 4 bases and J by 1 base, and 8 bases separated the two germline ends.

The rearrangement links TRBV9 to TRBJ1-1, with 7 bases aligning to TRBD1. Trimming took 3 bases from V and 0 from J; bases not matched to a gene: 17. Germline values: CDR1 SGDLS, CDR2 YYNGEE. The CDR3 runs 19 residues. The DNA of the CDR3 is TGTGCCAGCAGCGCCAACTCCATAAGGGGGCGCGGACTGAACACTGAAGCTTTCTTT. Translated: CASSANSIRGRGLNTEAFF. The whole variable domain, remainder taken from reference TRBV9 and TRBJ1-1, is DSGVTQTPKHLITATGQRVTLRCSPRSGDLSVYWYQQSLDQGLQFLIQYYNGEERAKGNILERFSAQQFPDLHSELNLSSLELGDSALYFCASSANSIRGRGLNTEAFFGQGTRLTVV.

With regard to this clone: Relative to the germline gene, one junction end is altered; a read error may explain this. V gene TRBV7-7 combines with J gene TRBJ2-5; D is unclear. The germline V gene has CDR1 SSHAT and CDR2 FNYEAQ (reference sequence). The CDR3 totals 12 residues. The CDR3 nucleotides are TGTGCTAGCAGCAGTGGTCCGGAGACCCAGTACTTC. As protein: CASSSGPETQYF.

The rearrangement joins TRBV5-1 to TRBJ2-7; D possibly corresponds to TRBD1 (5 bases). The ends were cut back, 0 bases at V and 4 bases at J, with 17 bases in the middle. Germline V CDR1 and CDR2: SGHRS, YFSETQ. The length of the CDR3 is 16 residues. The CDR3 DNA is TGCGCCAGCAGCTTGGAAGGGGCCCAATGGGCTTACGAGCAGTACTTC. Its translation: CASSLEGAQWAYEQYF.

The V and J genes are TRBV19 and TRBJ1-2, with D perhaps TRBD1 (6 bases). V shed 3 bases and J shed 5 bases, with 16 bases lying between them. The germline CDR1 and CDR2 sequences are LNHDA and SQIVND (reference sequence). The CDR3 sequence is 15 residues long. The CDR3 loop reads CASSMGGPSDYGYTF. CDR3 bases: TGTGCCAGTAGTATGGGGGGGCCATCGGATTATGGCTACACCTTC.

The genes are TRBV7-9 and TRBJ1-4, with a possible D match to TRBD1 (5 bases). V dropped 5 bases and J dropped 8 bases, with 18 bases sitting between them. The CDR3 length is 15 residues. The germline V gene encodes CDR1 SEHNR and CDR2 FQNEAQ (reference sequence). CDR3 residues: CASSARGALGEKLFF. CDR3 sequence (DNA): TGTGCCAGCAGCGCCCGGGGCGCTTTAGGGGAAAAACTGTTTTTT. The whole variable domain, filled in from reference TRBV7-9 and TRBJ1-4, reads DTGVSQNPRHKITKRGQNVTFRCDPISEHNRLYWYRQTLGQGPEFLTYFQNEAQLEKSRLLSDRFSAERPKGSFSTLEIQRTEQGDSAMYLCASSARGALGEKLFFGSGTQLSVL.